The entry below describes one T cell receptor beta chain. The data are from a study of control samples from healthy donors and cancer patients. Profiling relied on immunoSEQ multiplex PCR, and the TCRdb table lists in-frame clones only, not all of them. Altogether 200,000 to 250,000 clones are present, 85% to 95% being singletons, with the ten largest covering approximately 1.6%. The germline CDR1 and CDR2 sequences are SGHRS and YFSETQ. Trimming stripped 0 bases from V and 4 bases from J, with 11 bases between. The CDR3 totals 15 residues. The receptor was isolated from a middle-aged man in good health. Sequenced input: blood. The chain carries TRBV5-1 and TRBJ1-3; D not resolved. DNA for the CDR3: TGCGCCAGCAGCTTGGCTGGGGAGTCGGGAAACACCATATATTTT. Protein sequence: CASSLAGESGNTIYF.